This T cell receptor beta chain originates from a study of control samples from healthy donors and cancer patients (dated by TCRdb to the early 2020s). The CDR3 measures 16 amino acids from cysteine to phenylalanine. The sequence is cut down to CDR3 DNA, 48 bases in frame from base 1. Here V drops 1 base and J drops 4 bases, and the junction holds 5 bases not matched to any gene. CDR1 and CDR2 are read off the germline V gene as MDHEN and SYDVKM. Details on this clone: What this receptor recognizes is not known. Per-nucleotide qualities are absent, and no much larger clonotype sits a single base away.

Libraries were prepared through the immunoSEQ multiplex PCR assay. TCRdb retrieved this table from immuneACCESS and kept in-frame rearrangements only. Not all clones are present; in checked studies, unresolved V genes account for under half, and no reason is known for the remainder. This sample comprises some 140,000 clones, around nine tenths of them detected only once. The ten largest make up approximately 10% of the sample. Sequenced input: blood. This clonotype was obtained from a man aged 25-40 years in good health. This chain is built from TRBV28 and TRBJ1-2, and 11 bases in between align with TRBD1. DNA sequence: TGTGCCAGCAGTTTATCTGGACAGGGGGCACGCTATGGCTACACCTTC. It is translated as CASSLSGQGARYGYTF.